A single sample is the source of the 23 T cell receptor beta chains below, sequenced in a study of T-cell reconstitution after alpha-beta-depleted transplantation in children. Construction of the TCRbeta library involved unique molecular identifiers. TCRdb recomputed calls from the PCR reads with MiXCR, one row per CDR3 protein. This sample carries approximately 400,000 distinct CDR3 sequences, 11% of them seen once, and the ten largest clones take 4.5% to 7%. The sequences come from PBMCs from the stem cell graft donor, collected from the stem cell graft. These TCRs come from a human donor who donated a stem cell graft to a child with acute myeloid leukemia.

This clonotype was seen many times. This chain connects TRBV6-5 to TRBJ2-6, with D possibly TRBD1 on 6 matching bases. The CDR3 has 19 amino acids. The V gene lost 2 bases and the J gene lost 2 bases, with 19 bases spanning the gap. Germline CDR1 and CDR2: MNHEY and SVGAGI. Written as DNA, the CDR3 is TGTGCCAGCAGTTACACGTCGGGGACACCAAGGCCTGGGGCCAACGTCCTGACTTTC. Translation gives CASSYTSGTPRPGANVLTF.

This clonotype was found many times. The chain carries TRBV20-1 and TRBJ2-3, with TRBD2 identical over 10 bases. The V gene end was trimmed by 5 bases and the J gene end by 0 bases; junction bases not matched to a gene: 5. Looked up from germline, CDR1 is DFQATT and CDR2 is SNEGSKA (reference sequence). The CDR3 has 15 amino acids. DNA of the CDR3: TGCAGTGCTGGGAGTAGCGGGGGGAGCACAGATACGCAGTATTTT. This encodes CSAGSSGGSTDTQYF.

The chain joins TRBV4-3 to TRBJ2-1, with D possibly being TRBD1 or TRBD2 (6 bases each). V lost 0 bases and J 4 bases, leaving 19 bases between the germline ends. Germline V gene data show CDR1 as LGHNA and CDR2 as YSLEER. The CDR3 runs 18 residues. CDR3 bases: TGCGCCAGCAGCCAAGAGGGCCGGGGGCGATTGTCTTACAATGAGCAGTTCTTC. Protein: CASSQEGRGRLSYNEQFF.

Worth noting for this clonotype: A read error may account for a junction end that differs from germline. V and J are TRBV5-6 and TRBJ2-5; D call uncertain. The CDR3 is made up of 16 amino acids. Per germline, CDR1 SGHDT and CDR2 YYEEEE. The CDR3 DNA reads TGTGCCAACAGCTTGGCCCTCGTGGGGATCGCGGAGACCCAGTACTTC. Its protein is CANSLALVGIAETQYF. The full variable domain, in which reference TRBV5-6 and TRBJ2-5 provide the parts outside the CDR3, is DAGVTQSPTHLIKTRGQQVTLRCSPKSGHDTVSWYQQALGQGPQFIFQYYEEEERQRGNFPDRFSGHQFPNYSSELNVNALLLGDSALYLCANSLALVGIAETQYFGPGTRLLVL.

In this sample, this clonotype turned up many times. This chain joins TRBV9 and TRBJ1-2; 11 nucleotides align to TRBD1. Germline V lookup: CDR1 SGDLS, CDR2 YYNGEE. This CDR3 is 13 amino acids long. J gave up 6 bases and V 7 bases, and 5 bases lay outside the gene matches. The CDR3 loop reads CASGGQGVHGYTF. The DNA for the CDR3 is TGTGCCAGCGGGGGACAGGGGGTTCATGGCTACACCTTC.

This clonotype was counted a few times. Here the CDR3 DNA reads TGTGCCATCAGTGAAGGAGGGCCCCGGCAGTACTTC. Its translation is CAISEGGPRQYF. This chain links TRBV10-3 with TRBJ2-7; possible D gene TRBD2, 6 bases. Looked up from germline, CDR1 is ENHRY and CDR2 is SYGVKD. V dropped 3 bases and J dropped 9 bases, with 12 bases sitting between them. The CDR3 length is 12 residues.

This clonotype was seen more than once but under ten times. This rearrangement joins TRBV7-2 to TRBJ2-1, with 8 bases aligning to TRBD2. The CDR3 covers 15 residues. Germline V gene sequence: CDR1 SGHTA, CDR2 FQGNSA. The V segment lost 2 bases and the J segment 11 bases; nucleotides outside the gene matches: 11. CDR3: CASSLSTSDGGQQFF. The CDR3 DNA reads as TGTGCCAGCAGCTTATCGACTAGCGACGGCGGTCAGCAGTTCTTC.

J is TRBJ1-2 and V is TRBV6-5; D is ambiguous. This CDR3 has 15 residues. The ends were cut back, 0 bases at V and 0 bases at J, with 8 bases in the middle. The germline V gene has CDR1 MNHEY and CDR2 SVGAGI. Here the CDR3 reads CASSYSWLTNYGYTF. CDR3 coding DNA: TGTGCCAGCAGTTACTCGTGGCTAACTAACTATGGCTACACCTTC.

This clonotype was seen many times. This chain uses TRBV2 with TRBJ2-1; 7 bases agree with TRBD1. The V gene end was trimmed by 3 bases and the J gene end by 7 bases; junction bases not matched to a gene: 9. There are 15 residues in the CDR3. Germline CDR1 and CDR2: SNHLY and FYNNEI. CDR3 protein: CASSEGQTTMNEQFF. The CDR3 DNA reads as TGTGCCAGCAGTGAGGGACAGACGACCATGAATGAGCAGTTCTTC.

The V gene is TRBV5-1, the J gene TRBJ1-2; 7 bases map to TRBD1. Germline V gives CDR1 SGHRS, CDR2 YFSETQ. V trimming: 0 bases; J trimming: 7 bases; junction bases outside the gene matches: 6. The CDR3 is 14 residues long. CDR3 in DNA: TGCGCCAGCAGCTTGGGACAGGGAGGTCGTGGCTACACCTTC. Translation gives CASSLGQGGRGYTF.

This clonotype came up a few times. The chain employs TRBV10-3 and TRBJ2-3; no reliable D call. V was shortened by 11 bases and J by 2 bases, with 17 bases between the two germline ends. Germline V lookup: CDR1 ENHRY, CDR2 SYGVKD. The CDR3 covers 14 residues. The chain's CDR3 is CASESDELTDTQYF. The CDR3 DNA sequence: TGTGCCTCCGAATCAGATGAGCTCACAGATACGCAGTATTTT.

The chain employs TRBV20-1 and TRBJ2-5, with 8 bases lining up with TRBD2. CDR3 length: 13 amino acids. The germline gives CDR1 DFQATT, CDR2 SNEGSKA (reference sequence). Trimming removed 6 bases from V and 6 bases from J; junction bases left unmatched: 9. The CDR3 DNA reads TGCAGTGCCGGGAGGGGGGGCGAAAAGACCCAGTACTTC. Encoded protein: CSAGRGGEKTQYF.

The chain carries TRBV20-1 and TRBJ2-7; D unresolved. V lost 3 bases and J 3 bases, leaving 12 bases between the germline ends. The CDR3 sequence is 13 residues long. CDR1 is DFQATT, CDR2 SNEGSKA, per germline (reference sequence). The CDR3 region has the DNA TGCAGTGCTAGGGATACTCAGATCTACGAGCAGTACTTC. It encodes CSARDTQIYEQYF.

The chain uses TRBV6-4 and TRBJ2-6; D ambiguous. Germline CDR1 reads MRHNA; CDR2 reads SNTAGT. Deletions cut 0 bases from V and 0 bases from J, with 3 bases between. The CDR3 is made up of 15 amino acids. CDR3 protein: CASSDSRSGANVLTF. The CDR3 bases are TGTGCCAGCAGTGACTCCCGCTCTGGGGCCAACGTCCTGACTTTC.

This clonotype was detected only a few times. J is TRBJ1-2 and V is TRBV4-3; D is uncertain. CDR3 length: 14 amino acids. The V end was cut by 2 bases, the J end by 7 bases, with 14 bases between. Germline assignment: CDR1 LGHNA and CDR2 YSLEER. CDR3 in DNA: TGCGCCAGCAGCCAAAATACCGGGTGGGGTGGCTACACCTTC. Its translation is CASSQNTGWGGYTF.

This clonotype was detected many times. The chain couples TRBV7-2 to TRBJ1-1; D gene uncertain. Deletions cut 0 bases from V and 3 bases from J, with 8 bases between. The CDR3 consists of 14 residues. Germline CDR1 is SGHTA and CDR2 is FQGNSA. CDR3 in amino acids: CASSLALRDTEAFF. The CDR3 DNA reads TGTGCCAGCAGCTTAGCGCTTAGGGACACTGAAGCTTTCTTT.

The chain is built from TRBV6-1 and TRBJ2-5; the match to TRBD1 covers 8 bases. The CDR3 sequence is 13 residues long. Germline V CDR1 and CDR2: MNHNS, SASEGT. Trimming cost V 6 bases and J 6 bases; bases outside gene matches: 6. The CDR3 spells CASRMQGAKTQYF. As DNA, the CDR3 is TGTGCCAGCAGGATGCAGGGGGCGAAGACCCAGTACTTC.

This clonotype came up a few times. This sequence joins TRBV29-1 and TRBJ2-3; 7 bases fit TRBD2. The CDR3 covers 13 residues. V trimming: 7 bases; J trimming: 2 bases; junction bases outside the gene matches: 6. CDR1 and CDR2 from the germline V gene are SQVTM and ANQGSEA. DNA for the CDR3: TGCAGCGGAGTACTAGCGTCCACAGATACGCAGTATTTT. Amino acids: CSGVLASTDTQYF.

In its sample, this clonotype was seen many times. The V gene is TRBV20-1, the J gene TRBJ2-1; the match to TRBD2 covers 8 bases. Germline V gene sequence: CDR1 DFQATT, CDR2 SNEGSKA (reference sequence). The CDR3 spans 16 residues. After removal of 6 bases from V and 3 bases from J, the junction contained 13 bases not matched to a gene. In nucleotides, the CDR3 is TGCAGTGCGCCGGATGAAGCGGGGGCCTACTACAATGAGCAGTTCTTC. Translation: CSAPDEAGAYYNEQFF.

This clonotype was detected only a few times. The rearrangement joins TRBV6-1 to TRBJ2-7; TRBD2 matches at 9 bases. Germline CDR1 is MNHNS and CDR2 is SASEGT. The CDR3 contains 14 residues. The ends lost 6 bases at V and 2 bases at J; junction bases unmatched: 5. The CDR3 spells CASRAGTSPYEQYV. DNA of the CDR3: TGTGCCAGCAGGGCCGGGACTAGCCCCTACGAGCAGTACGTC.

The CDR3 loop reads CAISESGTGSNEQFF. DNA of the CDR3: TGTGCCATCAGTGAGTCGGGGACAGGTTCCAATGAGCAGTTCTTC. The V call is TRBV10-3, the J call TRBJ2-1; 8 nucleotides align to TRBD1. Germline lookup yields CDR1 ENHRY and CDR2 SYGVKD. This CDR3 comprises 15 residues. With 0 bases clipped from V and 6 bases from J, the junction kept 4 bases outside the gene matches.

This clonotype was counted only a few times. The chain carries TRBV6-1 and TRBJ2-2; the match to TRBD2 covers 8 bases. CDR1 MNHNS and CDR2 SASEGT come from the germline V gene. V dropped 6 bases and J dropped 4; count of bases not matched to a gene: 13. This CDR3 is built from 17 residues. The DNA of the CDR3 is TGTGCCAGCAGCCCCCCCTACCGGGAGGGCCCCACCGGGGAGCTGTTTTTT. Translation gives CASSPPYREGPTGELFF.

The chain joins TRBV5-1 to TRBJ1-1; D is ambiguous. Germline lookup yields CDR1 SGHRS and CDR2 YFSETQ. The CDR3 is 14 amino acids. V was pared by 1 base and J by 4 bases, with 11 bases between. This chain's CDR3 is CASSLSGGVTEAFF. The CDR3, as DNA: TGCGCCAGCAGCTTGTCAGGCGGGGTCACTGAAGCTTTCTTT.